This T cell receptor (beta chain) was obtained from a study of CD8 T cells in ankylosing spondylitis. Study-level findings and limits: In synovial fluid and blood from reactive arthritis, some motif variants were previously reported. Reports say disease-linked clones showed up significantly more in matched ankylosing spondylitis synovial fluid. Within ankylosing spondylitis blood, a TCR beta motif made up of eight highly homologous variants appeared to be characteristic.

This clonotype was picked up one time. Its antigen is unidentified. A read error is possible here, since a much larger clone lies one base away. CDR3 length equals 13 residues. Germline lookup yields CDR1 DFQATT and CDR2 SNEGSKA (reference sequence). Making use of molecular barcodes, quantitative 5'-RACE generated TCR beta libraries. TCRdb reprocessed the 5' RACE reads with MiXCR, giving one entry per CDR3 protein. The sample records over 100,000 distinct CDR3 sequences, roughly an eighth being singletons. The origin of this receptor is a female donor with ankylosing spondylitis or in good health (not recorded which). Sequencing was carried out using blood, either unsorted or a sorted T cell fraction (not recorded which). The rearrangement joins TRBV20-1 to TRBJ1-1; D uncertain. This chain's CDR3 is CSASSAVNSEAFF. Here the CDR3 DNA reads TGCAGTGCTAGTTCTGCGGTGAACTCTGAAGCTTTCTTT.